What follows are 7 T cell receptor beta chains derived from one specimen sequenced in a study of T cell changes during pregnancy in multiple sclerosis (dated by TCRdb to the late 2010s). Libraries were built with the immunoSEQ multiplex PCR assay. TCRdb provides this immuneACCESS table in a form limited to in-frame rearrangements. Some clones are lacking; in checked studies, under half of them reflect an unresolved V gene, and why the rest are absent is not known. The sample data list 50,000 to 70,000 clones, and 90% to 95% of these were observed just once. The top ten hold less than 6% of the sample. Sample: CD8+ T cells from peripheral blood mononuclear cells, taken before pregnancy. The receptor source for this set is a female donor with multiple sclerosis, enrolled in a pregnancy study.

The J gene is TRBJ2-1, the V gene TRBV4-2; the D gene is possibly TRBD2 (6 bases). CDR3 length equals 14 residues. The ends were cut back, 5 bases at V and 0 bases at J, with 8 bases in the middle. Germline V gene sequence: CDR1 LGHNA, CDR2 YNFKEQ. CDR3 loop: CASSGTDSYNEQFF. The DNA for the CDR3 is TGTGCCAGCAGCGGGACTGACTCCTACAATGAGCAGTTCTTC.

The V gene is TRBV19, the J gene TRBJ1-2, with 7 bases fitting TRBD1. V shed 3 bases and J 1 base; nucleotides not matched to a gene: 8. The germline V gene has CDR1 LNHDA and CDR2 SQIVND (reference sequence). The CDR3 contains 16 residues. The CDR3 DNA is TGTGCCAGTAGTATCGGCGACAGGGAAATTAACTATGGCTACACCTTC. Amino acid sequence: CASSIGDREINYGYTF. Full variable domain (remainder filled in from reference TRBV19 and TRBJ1-2): DGGITQSPKYLFRKEGQNVTLSCEQNLNHDAMYWYRQDPGQGLRLIYYSQIVNDFQKGDIAEGYSVSREKKESFPLTVTSAQKNPTAFYLCASSIGDREINYGYTFGSGTRLTVV.

The chain uses TRBV6-5 and TRBJ2-3, with D possibly matching TRBD2 (6 bases). The ends were cut back, 5 bases at V and 14 bases at J, with 14 bases in the middle. CDR1 is MNHEY, CDR2 SVGAGI, per germline. This CDR3 is 11 amino acids long. CDR3 nucleotide sequence: TGTGCCAGCAGTGGGGCTAGCGACTGGTATTTT. It encodes CASSGASDWYF.

The genes are TRBV2 and TRBJ2-7; 9 bases are a match to TRBD1. Trimming took 4 bases from V and 7 from J; bases not matched to a gene: 11. The CDR3 has 15 residues. The germline V gene has CDR1 SNHLY and CDR2 FYNNEI. CDR3 nucleotides: TGTGCCAGCAGTGCCTGGGACAGGGACGTACGGGAGCAGTACTTC. Its protein product is CASSAWDRDVREQYF.

This clone was observed a few times. V is TRBV2 and J is TRBJ1-5; weak D call: TRBD1 (6 bases). From germline, CDR1 is SNHLY and CDR2 FYNNEI. The CDR3 has 14 amino acids. V was clipped by 8 bases and J by 6 bases, with 17 bases between them. The CDR3 DNA is TGTGCCAGCTCCAGCCCTCAGGGGATTCAGCCCCAGCATTTT. Protein product: CASSSPQGIQPQHF.

This clone was recorded once. The chain is built from TRBV19 and TRBJ1-3; D ambiguous. CDR3 length equals 14 residues. From germline, CDR1 is LNHDA and CDR2 SQIVND (reference sequence). Between the trimmed V and J ends, which lost 7 bases and 0 bases, there was a span of 10 bases. CDR3 nucleotide sequence: TGTGCCAGTACCAATCACGGCTCTGGAAACACCATATATTTT. This sequence encodes CASTNHGSGNTIYF.

The CDR3 region is CASSFFFAGTDTQYF. CDR3 nucleotide sequence: TGTGCCAGCAGCTTTTTTTTTGCGGGCACAGATACGCAGTATTTT. The chain is built from TRBV5-6 and TRBJ2-3; D unresolved. This CDR3 spans 15 amino acids. The germline gives CDR1 SGHDT, CDR2 YYEEEE. Trimming removed 2 bases at V and 1 base at J, with 11 bases between.